The rows below give T cell receptor beta chains drawn from one sample of a study of OX40 agonist ivuxolimab in advanced cancers. Assay: immunoSEQ multiplex PCR; the TCRdb copy retains only in-frame clones and omits some. The data show some 81,000 clones, 65% to 90% seen once. Source: CD4+ or CD8+ T cells sorted from blood, taken in a trial of the OX40 agonist ivuxolimab. Receptors were obtained from an adult with an advanced solid tumor such as melanoma, head and neck, liver or kidney cancer. The CDR3 runs from the conserved cysteine through the conserved F or W. The order of the fields is V gene, D gene, clone size, J gene, CDR3 protein, CDR3 DNA. The D gene is left open where the match is weak. Size is omitted from some rows. Given values are once, few, many or a class for expanded clones.

TRBV30,NA,NA,TRBJ2-6,CAAPRQSGANVLTF,TGTGCCGCCCCACGACAGTCTGGGGCCAACGTCCTGACTTTC
TRBV10-2,NA,NA,TRBJ2-3,CASSEVYADTQYF,TGCGCCAGCAGTGAGGTTTACGCAGATACGCAGTATTTT
TRBV4-1,TRBD1,NA,TRBJ2-7,CASSKDRAYEQYF,TGCGCCAGCAGCAAAGACAGGGCCTACGAGCAGTACTTC
TRBV6-1,NA,NA,TRBJ1-1,CASSFGTEAFF,TGTGCCAGCAGCTTTGGCACTGAAGCTTTCTTT
TRBV30,TRBD1,few,TRBJ1-5,CAWKGDSEGQPQHF,TGTGCCTGGAAGGGGGACAGCGAGGGTCAGCCCCAGCATTTT
TRBV19,NA,NA,TRBJ1-1,CASRLGVGTEAFF,TGTGCCAGTAGACTAGGGGTGGGCACTGAAGCTTTCTTT
TRBV2,NA,NA,TRBJ1-4,CASSVRVSSEKLFF,TGTGCCAGCAGTGTGAGGGTATCAAGTGAAAAACTGTTTTTT
TRBV19,NA,NA,TRBJ1-1,CASSIGPRDTEAFF,TGTGCCAGTAGTATTGGGCCCCGGGACACTGAAGCTTTCTTT
TRBV4-2,NA,NA,TRBJ2-7,CASSQGVGAYEQYF,TGTGCCAGCAGCCAAGGCGTCGGAGCCTACGAGCAGTACTTC
TRBV7-2,TRBD1,NA,TRBJ1-5,CASSDRAGEFQPQHF,TGTGCCAGCAGCGACAGGGCAGGGGAGTTCCAGCCCCAGCATTTT
TRBV5-4,NA,NA,TRBJ1-1,CASSSGRRTEAFF,TGTGCCAGCAGCTCGGGGCGGCGGACTGAAGCTTTCTTT
TRBV7-2,NA,NA,TRBJ1-6,CASSHPYRAGSYNSPLHF,TGTGCCAGCAGCCACCCATACAGGGCCGGCTCCTATAATTCACCCCTCCACTTT
TRBV14,TRBD1,NA,TRBJ2-7,CASSRTRTGYRYEQYF,TGTGCCAGCAGCCGGACCCGGACAGGGTATCGTTACGAGCAGTACTTC
TRBV10-3,NA,NA,TRBJ1-6,CAISAGQGGSPLHF,TGTGCCATCAGTGCGGGCCAGGGAGGGTCACCCCTCCACTTT
TRBV19,TRBD2,NA,TRBJ2-5,CASSIRRGGVETQYF,TGTGCCAGTAGTATCCGGCGGGGGGGCGTGGAGACCCAGTACTTC
TRBV7-3,TRBD1,NA,TRBJ2-7,CASSLRVVAGTGTYEQYF,TGTGCCAGCAGCTTAAGGGTTGTCGCCGGGACAGGAACCTACGAGCAGTACTTC
TRBV27,NA,once,TRBJ2-7,CASSWGGEQYF,TGTGCCAGCAGTTGGGGTGGAGAGCAGTACTTC
TRBV7-9,NA,NA,TRBJ1-2,CASSLEGYTHYGYTF,TGTGCCAGCAGCTTAGAGGGTTACACCCACTATGGCTACACCTTC
TRBV7-2,NA,NA,TRBJ2-7,CASSFPGSEQYF,TGTGCCAGCAGCTTCCCTGGGAGCGAGCAGTACTTC
TRBV28,NA,NA,TRBJ1-5,CASSLTGASNQPQHF,TGTGCCAGCAGTTTGACTGGGGCTAGCAATCAGCCCCAGCATTTT
TRBV5-5,NA,once,TRBJ1-2,CASGGEFYGYTF,TGTGCCAGCGGTGGGGAATTCTATGGCTACACCTTC
TRBV19,TRBD1,NA,TRBJ1-5,CASSVIDRALQPQHF,TGTGCCAGTAGTGTGATCGACAGGGCCCTTCAGCCCCAGCATTTT
TRBV28,NA,NA,TRBJ2-3,CASSLPGGGTDTQYF,TGTGCCAGCAGTTTGCCAGGAGGTGGGACAGATACGCAGTATTTT
TRBV4-2,TRBD1,NA,TRBJ2-1,CASSQDIGGQGALYEQFF,TGTGCCAGCAGCCAAGATATAGGGGGACAGGGGGCTTTGTATGAGCAGTTCTTC
TRBV9,NA,NA,TRBJ1-1,CASSVALRGPTQAFF,TGTGCCAGCAGCGTAGCTCTCCGCGGCCCCACCCAAGCTTTCTTT
TRBV5-4,TRBD1,NA,TRBJ2-5,CASSADRVQETQYF,TGTGCCAGCAGCGCCGACAGGGTCCAAGAGACCCAGTACTTC
TRBV10-3,NA,NA,TRBJ1-1,CAISDRNTEAFF,TGTGCCATCAGTGATAGAAACACTGAAGCTTTCTTT
TRBV19,NA,NA,TRBJ1-4,CASSIRAGRSNEKLFF,TGTGCCAGTAGTATCAGGGCGGGACGGTCTAATGAAAAACTGTTTTTT
TRBV7-8,NA,once,TRBJ1-1,CASSLRAPNTEAFF,TGTGCCAGCAGCCTCCGGGCCCCGAACACTGAAGCTTTCTTT
TRBV4-3,NA,NA,TRBJ1-2,CASSPQESYGYTF,TGCGCCAGCAGCCCTCAAGAGAGCTATGGCTACACCTTC
TRBV7-6,NA,NA,TRBJ2-6,CASSAPDKAGANVLTF,TGTGCCAGCAGCGCCCCGGATAAGGCTGGGGCCAACGTCCTGACTTTC
TRBV16,NA,NA,TRBJ2-4,CASSPTQEVKNIQYF,TGTGCCAGCAGCCCGACCCAGGAGGTCAAAAACATTCAGTACTTC
TRBV2,NA,NA,TRBJ2-4,CASSPGGQGLGIQYF,TGTGCCAGCAGCCCCGGAGGGCAGGGCTTGGGCATTCAGTACTTC
TRBV11-1,NA,NA,TRBJ1-5,CASSKQGGNQPQHF,TGTGCCAGCAGCAAACAGGGTGGCAATCAGCCCCAGCATTTT
TRBV18,TRBD1,NA,TRBJ1-1,CASSPMTGRANTEAFF,TGTGCCAGCTCACCCATGACAGGGAGGGCGAACACTGAAGCTTTCTTT
TRBV2,NA,NA,TRBJ2-5,CASRVGGAEKETQYF,TGTGCCAGCAGAGTCGGGGGCGCTGAGAAAGAGACCCAGTACTTC
TRBV7-3,TRBD2,NA,TRBJ2-1,CASSSPSGGGPGEQFF,TGTGCCAGCAGCTCCCCCTCGGGGGGGGGCCCGGGAGAGCAGTTCTTC
TRBV28,TRBD1,NA,TRBJ2-4,CASSRGNENIQYF,TGTGCCTCCTCCAGGGGGAACGAAAACATTCAGTACTTC
TRBV14,TRBD1,NA,TRBJ2-7,CASSLQGYEQYF,TGTGCCAGCAGCCTACAGGGGTACGAGCAGTACTTC
TRBV5-4,NA,NA,TRBJ1-2,CASSRPNYGYTF,TGTGCCAGCAGCCGCCCTAACTATGGCTACACCTTC
TRBV19,NA,NA,TRBJ1-2,CASSTTPRHFTPANYGYTF,TGTGCCAGTAGTACGACCCCGAGACACTTCACCCCAGCTAACTATGGCTACACCTTC
TRBV29-1,NA,few,TRBJ2-5,CSVRRGGRETQYF,TGCAGCGTCAGGAGGGGGGGCCGGGAGACCCAGTACTTC
TRBV4-2,NA,NA,TRBJ1-1,CASSQDWGIYGTEAFF,TGTGCCAGCAGCCAAGATTGGGGTATTTATGGCACTGAAGCTTTCTTT
TRBV19,NA,NA,TRBJ2-1,CASSSSNYGNEQFF,TGTGCCAGTAGTTCGTCAAATTATGGGAATGAGCAGTTCTTC
TRBV6-5,NA,NA,TRBJ1-5,CASSYTPGGNQPQHF,TGTGCCAGCAGTTACACCCCCGGCGGAAATCAGCCCCAGCATTTT
TRBV18,TRBD2,NA,TRBJ2-3,CASSPQVAGSTDTQYF,TGTGCCAGCTCACCACAGGTAGCGGGCAGCACAGATACGCAGTATTTT
TRBV7-3,TRBD1,few,TRBJ1-2,CASSAQGARDYGYTF,TGTGCCAGCAGCGCACAGGGGGCGCGGGACTATGGCTACACCTTC
TRBV7-3,NA,NA,TRBJ1-2,CASSSQSQDHYGYTF,TGTGCCAGCAGCTCCCAATCCCAGGATCACTATGGCTACACCTTC
TRBV21-1,NA,NA,TRBJ1-5,CASSPDRGTPQHF,TGTGCCAGCAGCCCGGACAGGGGGACACCCCAGCATTTT
TRBV9,NA,NA,TRBJ1-1,CASSVSRQAAEAFF,TGTGCCAGCAGCGTATCCCGTCAAGCGGCTGAAGCTTTCTTT
TRBV28,NA,NA,TRBJ1-6,CASRAVGALHF,TGTGCCAGCAGGGCGGTTGGCGCCCTCCACTTT
TRBV7-7,TRBD2,NA,TRBJ2-7,CASSLGGACTNWVPEQYF,TGTGCTAGCAGCCTCGGGGGGGCCTGCACTAACTGGGTCCCTGAGCAGTACTTC
TRBV10-1,NA,few,TRBJ2-7,CASSPGLPYEQYF,TGCGCCAGCAGTCCCGGGTTACCCTACGAGCAGTACTTC
TRBV6-4,NA,NA,TRBJ2-1,CASSEELGRNEQFF,TGTGCCAGCAGTGAGGAATTAGGGCGAAATGAGCAGTTCTTC
TRBV11-2,TRBD1,NA,TRBJ2-2,CASSGTGQGAGELFF,TGTGCCAGCAGCGGAACGGGACAGGGTGCCGGGGAGCTGTTTTTT